This TCR beta chain was captured in a study of blood T cell repertoires in COVID-19. Germline CDR1 reads SNHLY; CDR2 reads FYNNEI. This CDR3 is built from 13 residues. V lost 6 bases to trimming and J lost 2 bases, with 11 bases between them. Repertoires were generated with immunoSEQ multiplex PCR, while TCRdb's copy carries only in-frame clones and drops some. The sample lists 300,000 or so clones, around 88% occurring once. The chain is built from TRBV2 and TRBJ2-7; maybe TRBD2 (5 bases). This clonotype was sampled from a woman aged 45-59 years with acute or convalescent COVID-19. Sequenced sample: peripheral blood. The CDR3 is CASSEGRAYEQYV. The DNA of the CDR3 is TGTGCCAGCAGCGAGGGCAGAGCCTACGAGCAGTACGTC.